These T cell receptor beta chains were read from a single sample in a study of T cells after yellow fever vaccination. In TCRdb, the 5' RACE reads were re-called with MiXCR into one record per CDR3 protein. The sample carries approximately 96,000 distinct CDR3 sequences, over 8% recorded once. Sequenced here: CD8+ T cells not binding an NS4B(214-222) dextramer, sorted from PBMCs, sampled roughly 15 days after the first yellow fever vaccination. The receptors stem from a man younger than 30 who received the YFV17D yellow fever vaccine. CDR3s include the opening cysteine and the closing phenylalanine or tryptophan. A D gene is named only where the DNA matches it firmly. The listing skips clone size in some rows; elsewhere it reads once, few, many or a size class.

V	J	D	size	DNA	CDR3
TRBV7-9	TRBJ1-2	.	few	TGTGCCAGCAGTTTCTCGGGACGGAACTATGGCTACACCTTC	CASSFSGRNYGYTF
TRBV6-2/TRBV6-3	TRBJ1-1	.	.	TGTGCCAGCACTTTGGGGGCTCGGACTGAAGCTTTCTTT	CASTLGARTEAFF
TRBV12-3/TRBV12-4	TRBJ1-5	.	.	TGTGCCAGCAGTTTTGGTCCAGGATCGGCCTACAATCAGCCCCAGCATTTT	CASSFGPGSAYNQPQHF
TRBV5-6	TRBJ1-5	TRBD1	.	TGTGCCAGCAGCTTAAGGGACAGGTACAATCAGCCCCAGCATTTT	CASSLRDRYNQPQHF
TRBV4-1	TRBJ2-7	TRBD1	.	TGCGCCAGCAGCCAAGGGGACAGGGGAATCGACGAGCAGTACTTC	CASSQGDRGIDEQYF
TRBV11-2	TRBJ2-3	TRBD2	many	TGTGCCAGCAGCTTAAACTCGCGGATGGGGGGGGATACGCAGTATTTT	CASSLNSRMGGDTQYF
TRBV29-1	TRBJ2-1	.	.	TGCAGCGTCGACCAGAATGAGCAGTTCTTC	CSVDQNEQFF
TRBV4-1	TRBJ1-1	TRBD1	few	TGCGCCAGCAGCTATCGGACAGGGAACACTGAAGCTTTCTTT	CASSYRTGNTEAFF
TRBV13	TRBJ2-1	.	.	TGTGCCAGCAGCCCCCGACTTGATGAGCAGTTCTTC	CASSPRLDEQFF
TRBV28	TRBJ1-2	.	.	TGTGCCAGCACCCATCCGGCTCTCCCCGATGGCTACACCTTC	CASTHPALPDGYTF
TRBV5-1	TRBJ1-1	TRBD1	few	TGCGCCAGCAACTCGGGACAGGGGGCGACCACTGAAGCTTTCTTT	CASNSGQGATTEAFF
TRBV10-3	TRBJ2-3	.	many	TGTGCCATCAGTGAGTCATCCGCCGGGTTGGGACCTACAGGTAGCACAGATACGCAGTATTTT	CAISESSAGLGPTGSTDTQYF
TRBV20-1	TRBJ2-5	.	.	TGCAGTGCCGTACTAGATAACCCCTGGGAGACCCAGTACTTC	CSAVLDNPWETQYF
TRBV14	TRBJ2-7	.	.	TGTGCCAGCAGCCAAGATCAAGGGTTGTACGAGCAGTACTTC	CASSQDQGLYEQYF
TRBV5-1	TRBJ2-3	.	many	TGCGCCAGCAGCTTAGGGGGTATTCGCGCAGATACGCAGTATTTT	CASSLGGIRADTQYF
TRBV12-5	TRBJ1-4	.	few	TGTGCTAGTGACCCCGACAGCCCTAATGAAAAACTGTTTTTT	CASDPDSPNEKLFF
TRBV4-1	TRBJ1-2	TRBD1	few	TGCGCCAGCAGCCACTCAACAGGGGTAGTTAATGGCTACACCTTC	CASSHSTGVVNGYTF
TRBV13	TRBJ2-4	TRBD1	.	TGTGCCAGCAGCTTAGGCCGTGAGGGGGCAAGCAAAAACATTCAGTACTTC	CASSLGREGASKNIQYF
TRBV13	TRBJ2-3	TRBD2	many	TGTGCCAGCAGCCCCTTACTGCGGGGGAGCACAGATACGCAGTATTTT	CASSPLLRGSTDTQYF
TRBV19	TRBJ1-5	TRBD1	few	TGTGCCAGTAGTATCCTACAGGGGGCGGCTCAGCCCCAGCATTTT	CASSILQGAAQPQHF
TRBV24-1	TRBJ2-3	.	many	TGTGCCACCAGTGATGGGCTAGCGGATACGCAGTATTTT	CATSDGLADTQYF
TRBV15	TRBJ1-1	.	few	TGTGCCACCAGCAGAGATGGGGGGAACACTGAAGCTTTCTTT	CATSRDGGNTEAFF
TRBV5-6	TRBJ2-1	TRBD1	few	TGTGCCAGCAGCTTATCAGCGACAGGGCGTGAGCAGTTCTTC	CASSLSATGREQFF
TRBV11-2	TRBJ2-1	.	.	TGTGCCAGCAGCTTAGTCCCTAGCTCCTACAATGAGCAGTTCTTC	CASSLVPSSYNEQFF
TRBV6-1	TRBJ2-3	.	.	TGTGCCAGCAGTGAAGAGGGCAGACGCAGCACAGATACGCAGTATTTT	CASSEEGRRSTDTQYF
TRBV25-1	TRBJ1-1	.	many	TGTGCCAGCAGGCGGAAGAACACTGAAGCTTTCTTT	CASRRKNTEAFF
TRBV5-1	TRBJ2-5	.	.	TGCGCCAGCAGCCGGGAGCAGGAAGAGACCCAGTACTTC	CASSREQEETQYF
TRBV14	TRBJ2-7	.	.	TGTGCCAGCAGCCAACGGAGACAGATCCACCGATACGAGCAGTACTTC	CASSQRRQIHRYEQYF
TRBV7-9	TRBJ2-7	.	.	TGTGCCAGCAGTCTCCGGGACACTTACTACGAGCAGTACTTC	CASSLRDTYYEQYF
TRBV9	TRBJ1-3	TRBD1	.	TGTGCCAGCAGCGCCCCCGGGACAGGGGGTATTTCCTCTGGAAACACCATATATTTT	CASSAPGTGGISSGNTIYF
TRBV29-1	TRBJ2-1	.	few	TGCAGCGTTGGTCCACCCTACAATGAGCAGTTCTTC	CSVGPPYNEQFF
TRBV25-1	TRBJ1-2	.	few	TGTGCCAGCAGTGAATCCGGACGAGCTAACTATGGCTACACCTTC	CASSESGRANYGYTF
TRBV4-1	TRBJ1-5	TRBD1	.	TGCGCCAGCAGCCGGGGACAGGGGGGCAATCAGCCCCAGCATTTT	CASSRGQGGNQPQHF